These 17 T cell receptor beta chains share one sample of origin, sequenced in a study of metastatic and nonmetastatic thyroid tumors. TCRdb re-clonotyped the PCR reads via MiXCR. The table lists about 3,900 clones, approximately 40% of them singletons. No patient had received any treatment before thyroid surgery. The sequencing input was tumor tissue. All receptors derive from a female donor with papillary thyroid cancer or a benign thyroid nodule (not recorded which). Some clones in this sample may be carry-over from other donors' samples.

This clone was seen only a few times. The chain links TRBV20-1 to TRBJ2-1; TRBD2 is a possible D gene (7 bases). Germline CDR1 DFQATT, CDR2 SNEGSKA (reference sequence). This CDR3 spans 16 amino acids. The germline V and J ends were trimmed by 2 bases and 4 bases, with 18 bases remaining between them. The CDR3 loop is CSARSGGGGVYNEQFF. CDR3 bases: TGCAGTGCTAGATCCGGTGGGGGGGGCGTATACAATGAGCAGTTCTTC.

The J gene is TRBJ1-5, the V gene TRBV19; no reliable D call. Germline V gives CDR1 LNHDA, CDR2 SQIVND (reference sequence). Trimming took 11 bases from V and 3 from J, leaving 14 bases between them. This CDR3 region has 13 residues. The CDR3 DNA follows: TGTGCCTGCGCCGGAACAGACAATCAGCCCCAGCATTTT. The encoded protein is CACAGTDNQPQHF.

This chain connects TRBV27 to TRBJ2-7; D may correspond to TRBD1 or TRBD2 (6 bases each). From germline, CDR1 is MNHEY and CDR2 SMNVEV (reference sequence). Trimming shortened V by 3 bases and J by 6 bases, and 12 bases separated the two germline ends. CDR3 size: 13 residues. The CDR3 region has the DNA TGTGCCAGCAGTTTTTCGGGGGCGAGCGAGCAGTACTTC. Translation gives CASSFSGASEQYF.

This clone occurred once. The chain carries TRBV30 and TRBJ1-6; 11 bases are shared with TRBD1. Trimming took 3 bases from V and 5 from J; bases not matched to a gene: 15. Looked up from germline, CDR1 is GTSNPN and CDR2 is SVGIG (reference sequence). This CDR3 is built from 19 residues. The CDR3 loop reads CAWSEGQGARRGNNSPLHF. In nucleotides, the CDR3 is TGTGCCTGGAGCGAAGGACAGGGGGCCCGAAGGGGGAATAATTCACCCCTCCACTTT. The variable domain in full, completed from reference TRBV30 and TRBJ1-6, reads SQTIHQWPATLVQPVGSPLSLECTVEGTSNPNLYWYRQAAGRGLQLLFYSVGIGQISSEVPQNLSASRPQDRQFILSSKKLLLSDSGFYLCAWSEGQGARRGNNSPLHFGNGTRLTVT.

This clone appeared a few times. J is TRBJ1-3 and V is TRBV28; D possibly corresponds to TRBD1 (6 bases). Germline lookup yields CDR1 MDHEN and CDR2 SYDVKM. With 2 bases removed from V and 5 bases from J, the gap between germline ends came to 7 bases. The CDR3 totals 13 residues. The CDR3 loop is CASSLGGRNTIYF. CDR3 sequence (DNA): TGTGCCAGCAGTTTAGGGGGCCGAAACACCATATATTTT. Variable domain in full (rest from reference TRBV28 and TRBJ1-3): DVKVTQSSRYLVKRTGEKVFLECVQDMDHENMFWYRQDPGLGLRLIYFSYDVKMKEKGDIPEGYSVSREKKERFSLILESASTNQTSMYLCASSLGGRNTIYFGEGSWLTVV.

This clone was found a few times. This rearrangement joins TRBV28 to TRBJ2-7, with a weak D call TRBD1 (6 bases). V lost 4 bases to trimming and J lost 2 bases, with 12 bases between them. Germline CDR1 MDHEN, CDR2 SYDVKM. The CDR3 runs to 14 residues. CDR3 bases: TGTGCCAGCAGTTCCAGGACAGCCACCTACGAGCAGTACTTC. The encoded protein is CASSSRTATYEQYF.

CDR3 in DNA: TGCAGTGCTCGGGGGGGGACTAGCGTCACCGGGGAGCTGTTTTTT. Amino acid sequence: CSARGGTSVTGELFF. This rearrangement joins TRBV20-1 to TRBJ2-2; 10 nucleotides match TRBD2. V was pared by 5 bases and J by 4 bases, with 7 bases of the junction left unmatched. This CDR3 comprises 15 residues. Per germline, CDR1 DFQATT and CDR2 SNEGSKA (reference sequence).

CDR3 sequence reads: CAGRTSGYNEQFF. The CDR3 DNA reads as TGTGCCGGCCGGACTAGCGGCTACAATGAGCAGTTCTTC. J is TRBJ2-1 and V is TRBV11-3; 10 bases line up with TRBD2. From germline, CDR1 is SGHNT and CDR2 YENEEA. The CDR3 covers 13 residues. J gave up 3 bases and V 11 bases, and 4 bases lay outside the gene matches.

The V and J genes are TRBV10-3 and TRBJ2-7; 7 bases map to TRBD2. The CDR3 is made up of 18 amino acids. Trimming removed 4 bases from V and 7 bases from J; junction bases left unmatched: 22. Germline V gene sequence: CDR1 ENHRY, CDR2 SYGVKD. The CDR3 sequence is CAISASPGLLGRVREQYF. For the CDR3, the DNA is TGTGCCATCAGTGCCTCTCCGGGACTATTAGGGAGGGTACGTGAGCAGTACTTC.

The rearrangement joins TRBV5-1 to TRBJ2-3; maybe TRBD1 (6 bases). V was shortened by 2 bases and J by 2 bases, with 9 bases between the two germline ends. Germline lookup yields CDR1 SGHRS and CDR2 YFSETQ. The CDR3 consists of 14 residues. CDR3 protein: CASSLQGYTDTQYF. The DNA for the CDR3 is TGCGCCAGCAGCTTACAGGGATACACAGATACGCAGTATTTT. Full variable domain (missing parts from reference TRBV5-1 and TRBJ2-3): KAGVTQTPRYLIKTRGQQVTLSCSPISGHRSVSWYQQTPGQGLQFLFEYFSETQRNKGNFPGRFSGRQFSNSRSEMNVSTLELGDSALYLCASSLQGYTDTQYFGPGTRLTVL.

In nucleotides, the CDR3 is TGCGCCAGCAGCCAACCGGACAGGCCCGGGGAGCTGTTTTTT. It encodes CASSQPDRPGELFF. This chain joins TRBV4-1 and TRBJ2-2, with 7 bases lining up with TRBD1. CDR1 is MGHRA and CDR2 is YSYEKL in the germline V gene. The CDR3 length is 14 residues. Germline trimming cut 2 bases from V and 6 bases from J; bases unmatched to any gene: 3.

This clone was seen a few times. V and J are TRBV6-2 or TRBV6-3 and TRBJ2-3; 8 positions agree with TRBD2. The V and J ends lost 4 bases and 0 bases, in that order; junction bases with no gene match: 3. The CDR3 is 15 amino acids. CDR1 and CDR2 from the germline V gene are MNHEY and SVGEGT. Here the CDR3 reads CASSWTSWSTDTQYF. DNA of the CDR3: TGTGCCAGCAGTTGGACTAGCTGGAGCACAGATACGCAGTATTTT.

Only a few counts were recorded for this clone. The chain couples TRBV28 to TRBJ1-4, with unresolved D. V lost 3 bases and J lost 7, with 9 bases in between. This CDR3 contains 13 residues. Per the germline V gene, CDR1 is MDHEN and CDR2 is SYDVKM. The CDR3, as DNA: TGTGCCAGCAGTTTCCTGGGGTCTGAAAAACTGTTTTTT. Amino acids: CASSFLGSEKLFF.

The J gene is TRBJ2-1, the V gene TRBV24-1; D is perhaps TRBD2 (5 bases). Germline lookup yields CDR1 KGHDR and CDR2 SFDVKD. The CDR3 totals 15 residues. V was trimmed by 4 bases and J by 0 bases, leaving 9 bases between them. CDR3 in DNA: TGTGCCACCAGTGAACCGGGGTTCTCCTACAATGAGCAGTTCTTC. Translation gives CATSEPGFSYNEQFF.

The chain employs TRBV2 and TRBJ2-5, with a weak D call TRBD2 (5 bases). Trimming removed 9 bases from V and 4 bases from J, with 12 bases in between. The germline CDR1 and CDR2 sequences are SNHLY and FYNNEI. This CDR3 contains 12 residues. CDR3 residues: CASEGHLETQYF. The DNA of the CDR3 is TGTGCCAGTGAGGGTCACCTAGAGACCCAGTACTTC. The whole variable domain, remainder taken from reference TRBV2 and TRBJ2-5, is EPEVTQTPSHQVTQMGQEVILRCVPISNHLYFYWYRQILGQKVEFLVSFYNNEISEKSEIFDDQFSVERPDGSNFTLKIRSTKLEDSAMYFCASEGHLETQYFGPGTRLLVL.

The chain joins TRBV7-8 to TRBJ2-7; D gene ambiguous. This CDR3 comprises 15 residues. V was shortened by 5 bases and J by 1 base, with 15 bases between the two germline ends. In germline, CDR1 is SGHVS, CDR2 FQNEAQ. CDR3 protein: CASSPVRCGSYEQYF. Here the CDR3 DNA reads TGTGCCAGCAGCCCCGTTCGGTGTGGGTCCTACGAGCAGTACTTC.

J is TRBJ1-3 and V is TRBV11-2; D is unresolved. The germline V gene encodes CDR1 SGHAT and CDR2 FQNNGV. Trimming cost V 2 bases and J 1 base, with 6 bases left between them. CDR3 size: 14 residues. The DNA of the CDR3 is TGTGCCAGCAGCTTAATCGCTTCTGGAAACACCATATATTTT. This encodes CASSLIASGNTIYF.